Listed below are T cell receptor beta chains from one sample, sequenced in a study of breast tumors, draining lymph nodes, adjacent tissues. MiXCR, applied by TCRdb to the multiplex PCR reads, yields one record per CDR3 protein. The sample consists of 250,000 or so distinct CDR3 sequences, 30% to 35% of them appearing once. The sequencing input was axillary lymph node tissue. The source is a female donor with breast cancer. Some clones in this sample may be carry-over from other donors' samples. The CDR3 runs from the conserved cysteine through the conserved F or W. A D gene is named only where the DNA matches it firmly. For some rows the clone size is stated as once, few or many, or as a class when expanded; others skip it.

TRBD2,-,TRBJ2-6,TRBV9,CASTPGLGDNVLTF,TGTGCCAGCACCCCCGGACTAGGGGACAACGTCCTGACTTTC
-,few,TRBJ2-3,TRBV19,CASRPAAGGDTQYF,TGTGCCAGTAGACCCGCCGCAGGGGGGGATACGCAGTATTTT
-,many,TRBJ2-2,TRBV15,CATSRVDSNTGELFF,TGTGCCACCAGCAGAGTGGACAGTAACACCGGGGAGCTGTTTTTT
TRBD1,many,TRBJ2-3,TRBV5-6,CASSLVPGGNTDTQYF,TGTGCCAGCAGCTTGGTTCCAGGGGGCAACACAGATACGCAGTATTTT
-,many,TRBJ2-6,TRBV24-1,CATSDGGRAGANVLTF,TGTGCCACCAGTGATGGGGGCAGAGCTGGGGCCAACGTCCTGACTTTC
-,many,TRBJ2-5,TRBV20-1,CSALGQIEETQYF,TGCAGTGCCCTTGGACAGATAGAAGAGACCCAGTACTTC
-,-,TRBJ1-2,TRBV6-4,CASSHPMQIGYTF,TGTGCCAGCAGTCACCCTATGCAGATCGGCTACACCTTC
TRBD1,many,TRBJ2-3,TRBV2,CASNQGAPSTDTQYF,TGTGCCAGCAACCAGGGGGCGCCTAGCACAGATACGCAGTATTTT
-,many,TRBJ1-6,TRBV20-1,CSAIGQAFSYNSPLHF,TGCAGTGCTATTGGGCAGGCCTTCTCCTATAATTCACCCCTCCACTTT
TRBD2,many,TRBJ2-7,TRBV10-3,CAISETSGRAGSYEQYF,TGTGCCATCAGTGAGACTAGCGGGAGGGCCGGATCCTACGAGCAGTACTTC
TRBD2,many,TRBJ2-2,TRBV11-3,CASSLFTSGSIGVELFF,TGTGCCAGCAGCTTATTTACTAGCGGGAGTATTGGCGTAGAGCTGTTTTTT
TRBD2,once,TRBJ2-5,TRBV7-9,CASSFREGAPSQGTQYF,TGTGCCAGCAGCTTCCGGGAGGGAGCTCCCTCCCAAGGGACCCAGTACTTC
TRBD1,many,TRBJ2-7,TRBV6-2/TRBV6-3,CASGQDRGLYEQYF,TGTGCCAGCGGACAAGACAGGGGGCTGTACGAGCAGTACTTC
-,-,TRBJ2-5,TRBV28,CASSRGLTKETQYF,TGTGCCAGCAGCCGAGGACTAACCAAAGAGACCCAGTACTTC
-,-,TRBJ2-2,TRBV19,CAGRENPGELFF,TGTGCCGGTAGAGAGAACCCCGGGGAGCTGTTTTTT
-,many,TRBJ1-4,TRBV6-5,CASGEDVNEKLFF,TGTGCCAGCGGAGAGGACGTTAATGAAAAACTGTTTTTT
TRBD2,few,TRBJ2-3,TRBV4-1,CASSQSVAGFLSTDTQYF,TGCGCCAGCAGCCAATCCGTAGCGGGGTTTTTAAGCACAGATACGCAGTATTTT
TRBD1,-,TRBJ1-2,TRBV19,CASSRTTGQNYGYTF,TGTGCCAGTAGTAGAACCACGGGACAGAACTATGGCTACACCTTC
-,many,TRBJ2-5,TRBV7-9,CASSLVIGSPRETQYF,TGTGCCAGCAGCTTAGTAATTGGGAGTCCAAGGGAGACCCAGTACTTC
TRBD1,many,TRBJ2-3,TRBV20-1,CSARPPIGGGTDTQYF,TGCAGTGCCCGACCGCCAATAGGGGGCGGCACAGATACGCAGTATTTT
TRBD2,many,TRBJ2-2,TRBV19,CASSGGVNTGELFF,TGTGCCAGTAGTGGGGGGGTCAACACCGGGGAGCTGTTTTTT
TRBD1,-,TRBJ1-2,TRBV10-1,CASSGIAGGALDTF,TGCGCCAGCAGTGGGATCGCAGGGGGAGCGCTTGACACCTTC
TRBD1,-,TRBJ2-7,TRBV9,CASSVRDRSYEQSF,TGTGCCAGCAGCGTACGGGACAGGTCCTACGAGCAGTCCTTC
TRBD2,few,TRBJ2-2,TRBV5-4,CASSLLVAGFIETGELFF,TGTGCCAGCAGCTTACTGGTAGCGGGGTTTATCGAGACCGGGGAGCTGTTTTTT
-,-,TRBJ2-3,TRBV28,CASSPPTGISTDTQYF,TGTGCCAGCAGCCCTCCCACAGGGATCAGCACAGATACGCAGTATTTT
TRBD2,-,TRBJ2-5,TRBV20-1,CSATGSGRAGETQYF,TGCAGTGCTACCGGTAGCGGGAGGGCGGGAGAGACCCAGTACTTC
-,many,TRBJ2-3,TRBV20-1,CSARRWGDGADTQYF,TGCAGTGCCCGACGATGGGGAGATGGGGCAGATACGCAGTATTTT
-,few,TRBJ1-3,TRBV3-1,CASSQGTGSGNTIYF,TGTGCCAGCAGCCAGGGGACGGGGTCTGGAAACACCATATATTTT
-,many,TRBJ1-2,TRBV6-1,CASSEVGGQVVYGYTF,TGTGCCAGCAGTGAAGTTGGTGGTCAGGTCGTCTATGGCTACACCTTC
-,few,TRBJ2-7,TRBV19,CASALGTGSMAQYF,TGTGCCAGCGCCCTCGGGACTGGGAGTATGGCGCAGTACTTC
-,few,TRBJ2-2,TRBV30,CAWSVRTANTGELFF,TGTGCCTGGAGTGTACGGACTGCGAACACCGGGGAGCTGTTTTTT
-,many,TRBJ2-3,TRBV5-6,CASHLGGADTQYF,TGTGCCAGCCACCTGGGTGGGGCAGATACGCAGTATTTT
-,many,TRBJ1-2,TRBV28,CASSLLVALSYGYTF,TGTGCCAGCAGTTTGTTAGTCGCCCTGAGCTATGGCTACACCTTC
TRBD1,many,TRBJ1-5,TRBV4-1,CASSQGGTGTGSIPQHF,TGCGCCAGCAGCCAAGGGGGAACCGGGACAGGATCAATCCCCCAGCATTTT
-,many,TRBJ2-7,TRBV7-3,CASSLPDDSSYEQYF,TGTGCCAGCAGCTTACCGGACGACAGCTCCTACGAGCAGTACTTC
TRBD1,many,TRBJ2-5,TRBV14,CASSPRRRTGQETQYF,TGTGCCAGCAGCCCGCGTAGACGGACAGGACAAGAGACCCAGTACTTC
TRBD2,-,TRBJ2-5,TRBV7-6,CASSTGTSGTDTQHF,TGTGCCAGCAGCACCGGGACTAGCGGCACAGATACGCAGCACTTC
TRBD2,many,TRBJ2-7,TRBV12-5,CASGVTSGIGEQYF,TGTGCTAGTGGTGTAACTAGCGGGATCGGGGAGCAGTACTTC
TRBD2,-,TRBJ2-1,TRBV10-3,CAISEPTETSGSIYNEQFF,TGTGCCATCAGTGAGCCTACTGAGACTAGCGGGAGTATTTACAATGAGCAGTTCTTC
TRBD2,-,TRBJ2-5,TRBV5-4,CASSPGLEIGEETQYF,TGTGCCAGCAGCCCTGGACTAGAGATCGGGGAGGAGACCCAGTACTTC
TRBD2,-,TRBJ2-5,TRBV7-9,CASSHPGGSGSGETQYF,TGTGCCAGCAGCCACCCTGGCGGGAGCGGGAGTGGGGAGACCCAGTACTTC
-,many,TRBJ1-2,TRBV30,CAWSGLSGGLSGYTF,TGTGCCTGGAGTGGTCTAAGTGGGGGGCTGAGTGGCTACACCTTC
-,many,TRBJ2-5,TRBV5-6,CASSLDFAQETQYF,TGTGCCAGCAGCTTGGATTTCGCGCAAGAGACCCAGTACTTC
-,many,TRBJ2-1,TRBV2,CASSVDRDEQFF,TGTGCCAGCAGCGTAGACAGAGATGAGCAGTTCTTC
-,-,TRBJ2-4,TRBV7-2,CASSLRGSKNIQYF,TGTGCCAGCAGCTTACGGGGATCCAAAAACATTCAGTACTTC
-,many,TRBJ2-5,TRBV7-9,CASSPLGQETQYF,TGTGCCAGCAGCCCCCTAGGACAAGAGACCCAGTACTTC
-,once,TRBJ1-2,TRBV2,CASSGGAAGYGYTF,TGTGCCAGCAGTGGAGGGGCCGCAGGCTATGGCTACACGTTC
-,-,TRBJ1-2,TRBV5-6,CASGLENYGYTF,TGTGCCAGCGGCTTGGAGAACTATGGCTACACCTTC
TRBD1,-,TRBJ2-1,TRBV6-6,CASSLTIPRDRDPNEQFF,TGTGCCAGCAGTCTTACAATACCCCGGGACAGGGATCCCAATGAGCAGTTCTTC
-,many,TRBJ2-7,TRBV10-3,CAISDRTYEQYF,TGTGCCATCAGTGACCGGACTTACGAGCAGTACTTC
TRBD2,-,TRBJ2-2,TRBV11-2,CASSTRTSASLGTGELFF,TGTGCCAGCAGTACCCGGACTAGCGCGAGTTTGGGCACCGGGGAGCTGTTTTTT
TRBD1,few,TRBJ2-7,TRBV6-1,CASSSTGTGAPYEQYF,TGTGCCAGCAGTAGCACCGGGACAGGGGCACCCTACGAGCAGTACTTC
-,many,TRBJ1-2,TRBV9,CASSVGADTSGDGYTF,TGTGCCAGCAGCGTAGGAGCGGACACCTCCGGGGATGGCTACACCTTC
-,many,TRBJ1-2,TRBV19,CASSPSGQNYGYTF,TGTGCCAGTAGCCCTAGTGGACAGAACTATGGCTACACCTTC
-,many,TRBJ1-5,TRBV29-1,CSVAGDSNQPQHF,TGCAGCGTTGCAGGGGACAGCAATCAGCCCCAGCATTTT
TRBD1,-,TRBJ2-7,TRBV25-1,CASTDRGQNYEQYF,TGTGCCAGTACGGACAGGGGGCAGAACTACGAGCAGTACTTC
-,many,TRBJ2-5,TRBV7-2,CASSFSGLPQETQYF,TGTGCCAGCAGCTTTTCAGGACTTCCCCAAGAGACCCAGTACTTC
-,once,TRBJ2-7,TRBV6-5,CASSHAGPLGVGIMHEQYF,TGCGCCAGCAGTCATGCGGGACCCCTTGGGGTGGGGATTATGCACGAGCAGTACTTC
-,-,TRBJ2-7,TRBV5-4,CASSLGQATYGQYF,TGTGCCAGCAGCTTGGGACAGGCCACCTACGGGCAGTACTTC
TRBD2,many,TRBJ2-1,TRBV9,CASSPGTSGSYNEQFF,TGTGCCAGCAGCCCTGGGACTAGCGGGAGTTACAATGAGCAGTTCTTC